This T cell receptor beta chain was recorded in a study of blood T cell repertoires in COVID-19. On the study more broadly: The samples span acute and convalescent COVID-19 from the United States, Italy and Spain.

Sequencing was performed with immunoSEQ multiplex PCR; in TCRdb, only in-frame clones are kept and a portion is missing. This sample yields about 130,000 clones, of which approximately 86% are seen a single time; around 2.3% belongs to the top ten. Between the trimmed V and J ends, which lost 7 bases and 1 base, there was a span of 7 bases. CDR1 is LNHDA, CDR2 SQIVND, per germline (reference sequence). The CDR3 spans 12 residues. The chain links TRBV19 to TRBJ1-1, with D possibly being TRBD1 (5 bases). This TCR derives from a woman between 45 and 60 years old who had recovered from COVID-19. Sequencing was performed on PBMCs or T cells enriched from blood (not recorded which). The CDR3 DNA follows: TGTGCCAGTAAAACAGGGAACACTGAAGCTTTCTTT. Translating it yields CASKTGNTEAFF.